This passage covers 17 T cell receptor beta chains from one sample sequenced in a study of blood T cell repertoires in COVID-19. Sequencing was performed with immunoSEQ multiplex PCR; in TCRdb, only in-frame clones are kept and a portion is missing. The sample consists of approximately 50,000 clones, 82% of them appearing once. The sample was peripheral blood. The receptors were sampled from an elderly man with COVID-19, enrolled during active disease.

This chain joins TRBV5-1 and TRBJ2-1, with 13 bases lining up with TRBD2. Germline CDR1 and CDR2: SGHRS and YFSETQ. This CDR3 contains 15 residues. Unmatched junction bases numbered 10, after V lost 4 bases and J lost 12 bases. The CDR3 bases are TGCGCCAGCAGCCAACTAGCGGGAGGGGAGGATGGGCAGTTCTTC. It is translated as CASSQLAGGEDGQFF.

V is TRBV23-1 and J is TRBJ1-2; a weak D match, TRBD1 (6 bases). TRBV23-1 is treated as an ORF (open reading frame) with a function not yet certain. The CDR3 loop spans 20 amino acids. Trimming took 3 bases from V and 2 from J, leaving 28 bases between them. For the CDR3, the DNA is TGCGCCAGCAGTCACCCCAAGGCGGGGGGCCCGCACGTTATCAACTATGGCTACACCTTC. It specifies CASSHPKAGGPHVINYGYTF.

This clone has only one observation. The chain is built from TRBV6-4 and TRBJ2-1, with D tentatively TRBD1 (6 bases). The V gene lost 0 bases and the J gene lost 2 bases, with 8 bases spanning the gap. The CDR3 runs 15 residues. CDR1 is MRHNA and CDR2 is SNTAGT in the germline V gene. This CDR3 is CASSDSGQTYNEQFF. CDR3 bases: TGTGCCAGCAGTGACTCCGGACAGACCTACAATGAGCAGTTCTTC.

This clone was seen a single time. This CDR3 reads CAIRRDRGLGMNTEAFF. The DNA for the CDR3 is TGTGCCATCAGGCGGGACAGGGGGCTGGGTATGAACACTGAAGCTTTCTTT. V and J are TRBV10-3 and TRBJ1-1, with TRBD1 matching over 12 bases. This CDR3 region has 17 residues. V lost 6 bases to trimming and J lost 0 bases; unmatched junction nucleotides: 8. Germline CDR1 ENHRY, CDR2 SYGVKD.

The chain combines TRBV18 with TRBJ2-1, with TRBD1 matching 8 bases. Germline trimming cut 6 bases from V and 2 bases from J; bases unmatched to any gene: 6. CDR3 size: 15 residues. Per the germline V gene, CDR1 is KGHSH and CDR2 is LQKENI. CDR3 DNA: TGTGCCAGCTCTCTGCGGACAGGGACCTACAATGAGCAGTTCTTC. Translating gives CASSLRTGTYNEQFF. Combining the CDR3 with reference TRBV18 and TRBJ2-1 gives the whole variable domain NAGVMQNPRHLVRRRGQEARLRCSPMKGHSHVYWYRQLPEEGLKFMVYLQKENIIDESGMPKERFSAEFPKEGPSILRIQQVVRGDSAAYFCASSLRTGTYNEQFFGPGTRLTVL.

The V call is TRBV12-3 or TRBV12-4, the J call TRBJ1-1; D gene unclear. Between the trimmed V and J ends, which lost 3 bases and 1 base, there was a span of 6 bases. This CDR3 contains 13 residues. The chain's CDR3 is CASSFEQNTEAFF. The DNA for the CDR3 is TGTGCCAGCAGTTTTGAACAGAACACTGAAGCTTTCTTT.

The rearrangement uses TRBV7-9 and TRBJ2-1, with a tentative D call TRBD2 (5 bases). Germline V gene sequence: CDR1 SEHNR, CDR2 FQNEAQ (reference sequence). The CDR3 loop spans 13 amino acids. V gave up 1 base and J gave up 4 bases, with 5 bases separating them. CDR3 sequence (DNA): TGTGCCAGCAGCTTAGGGGAGTACAATGAGCAGTTCTTC. This sequence encodes CASSLGEYNEQFF.

The rearrangement links TRBV12-3 or TRBV12-4 to TRBJ1-1; D not certain. The V end was cut by 2 bases, the J end by 11 bases, with 12 bases between. The CDR3 spans 12 residues. CDR3 region: CASSLTPAGAFF. Here the CDR3 DNA reads TGTGCCAGCAGTTTAACCCCTGCCGGGGCTTTCTTT.

The chain recombines TRBV19 with TRBJ1-5; 11 bases are a match to TRBD1. Germline assignment: CDR1 LNHDA and CDR2 SQIVND (reference sequence). The V and J ends lost 6 bases and 6 bases, in that order; junction bases with no gene match: 7. The CDR3 consists of 15 residues. The DNA for the CDR3 is TGTGCCAGTAGGAAGGACAGGGGGCGGGTTCAGCCCCAGCATTTT. This encodes CASRKDRGRVQPQHF. Combining the CDR3 with reference TRBV19 and TRBJ1-5 gives the whole variable domain DGGITQSPKYLFRKEGQNVTLSCEQNLNHDAMYWYRQDPGQGLRLIYYSQIVNDFQKGDIAEGYSVSREKKESFPLTVTSAQKNPTAFYLCASRKDRGRVQPQHFGDGTRLSIL.

In its sample, this clone was seen a few times. The V and J genes are TRBV4-3 and TRBJ1-2; weak D call: TRBD1 (5 bases). CDR1 is LGHNA and CDR2 is YSLEER in the germline V gene. The germline V and J ends were trimmed by 0 bases and 6 bases, with 14 bases remaining between them. The CDR3 runs 15 residues. The CDR3 nucleotides read TGCGCCAGCAGCCAAGATCGAACGGGCAGGGATGGCTACACCTTC. Its translation is CASSQDRTGRDGYTF.

V is TRBV4-1 and J is TRBJ1-3, with 8 bases lining up with TRBD1. With V trimmed by 5 bases and J by 7 bases, 7 bases remained unmatched. The CDR3 extends over 14 amino acids. Germline-derived CDR1 and CDR2 are MGHRA and YSYEKL. CDR3 residues: CASSSGQGRNTIYF. The CDR3 DNA is TGCGCCAGCAGCTCCGGACAGGGAAGGAACACCATATATTTT.

This clone appeared once. This sequence joins TRBV2 and TRBJ1-5; 8 bases agree with TRBD1. The germline V gene encodes CDR1 SNHLY and CDR2 FYNNEI. The CDR3 consists of 15 residues. Trimming took 5 bases from V and 7 from J; bases not matched to a gene: 10. CDR3 residues: CASSRIDRGSQPQHF. The CDR3 region has the DNA TGTGCCAGCAGTCGAATAGACAGGGGCAGCCAGCCCCAGCATTTT.

This chain links TRBV7-9 with TRBJ1-2; 8 nucleotides agree with TRBD1. V shed 5 bases, J shed 7 bases, and the junction held 9 bases outside the gene matches. CDR1 is SEHNR and CDR2 is FQNEAQ in the germline V gene (reference sequence). The CDR3 runs to 14 residues. CDR3 sequence (DNA): TGTGCCAGCAGCCCTCCGACAGGGGAAGGTGGCTACACCTTC. Translation: CASSPPTGEGGYTF.

V gene TRBV6-5 combines with J gene TRBJ1-6; 8 nucleotides agree with TRBD1. Trimming at V came to 6 bases and at J to 7 bases, leaving 2 bases not matched to a gene. Germline CDR1 and CDR2: MNHEY and SVGAGI. The CDR3 contains 13 residues. This CDR3 is CASRRTGNSPLHF. The CDR3 DNA sequence: TGTGCCAGCAGGCGGACAGGGAATTCACCCCTCCACTTT.

The chain couples TRBV5-4 to TRBJ1-6, with D possibly matching TRBD1 (5 bases). Germline assignment: CDR1 SGHNT and CDR2 YYREEE (reference sequence). The CDR3 is 20 residues long. The V end was cut by 4 bases, the J end by 0 bases, with 23 bases between. CDR3 nucleotide sequence: TGTGCCAGCAGCCTTTATGCCCCCGGACAAAGAAGCTCCTATAATTCACCCCTCCACTTT. Protein: CASSLYAPGQRSSYNSPLHF.

The CDR3 nucleotides are TGTGCCAGCAGTTACACCATTAGCTCCTACAATGAGCAGTTCTTC. It codes for CASSYTISSYNEQFF. The gene calls are TRBV6-5 and TRBJ2-1; no clear D gene. Germline CDR1 and CDR2: MNHEY and SVGAGI. Trimming pared 2 bases from V and 0 bases from J, leaving 8 bases between. This CDR3 contains 15 residues.

The J gene is TRBJ1-5, the V gene TRBV4-1; 8 bases align to TRBD1. Germline-derived CDR1 and CDR2 are MGHRA and YSYEKL. V lost 0 bases, J lost 6 bases, and 7 bases stayed unmatched. CDR3 length: 16 amino acids. CDR3 sequence: CASSQDQGQGGQPQHF. The DNA of the CDR3 is TGCGCCAGCAGCCAAGATCAAGGACAGGGAGGTCAGCCCCAGCATTTT.